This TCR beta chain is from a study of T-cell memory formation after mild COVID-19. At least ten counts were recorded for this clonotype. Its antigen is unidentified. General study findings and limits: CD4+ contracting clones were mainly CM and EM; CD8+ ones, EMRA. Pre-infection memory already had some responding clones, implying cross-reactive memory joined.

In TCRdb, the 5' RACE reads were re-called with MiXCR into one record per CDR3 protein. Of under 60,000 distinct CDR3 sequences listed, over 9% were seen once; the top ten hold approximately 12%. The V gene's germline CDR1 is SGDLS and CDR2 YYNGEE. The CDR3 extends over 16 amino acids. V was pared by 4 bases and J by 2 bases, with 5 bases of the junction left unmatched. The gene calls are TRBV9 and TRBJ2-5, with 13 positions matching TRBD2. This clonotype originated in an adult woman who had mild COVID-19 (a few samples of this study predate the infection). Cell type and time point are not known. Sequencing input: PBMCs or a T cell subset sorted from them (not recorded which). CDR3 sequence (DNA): TGTGCCAGCAGCCCACGACTAGCGGGAGGACAAGAGACCCAGTACTTC. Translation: CASSPRLAGGQETQYF.